This T cell receptor (beta chain) was recorded in a study of vaccination and CD4 T cells after COVID-19. Study-level background: Overlapping spike peptides served as the stimulus for the cells. These peptides came from SARS-CoV-2 and from the common cold coronaviruses HCoV-NL63, HCoV-OC43 and HCoV-229E.

Of note for this clonotype: Its target is not known.

There are 15 residues in the CDR3. Unmatched junction bases numbered 7, after V lost 4 bases and J lost 3 bases. CDR1 and CDR2 from the germline V gene are LNHDA and SQIVND (reference sequence). With the Oncomine TCR Beta short-read assay, DNA from cultured CD4+ T cells was sequenced. TCRdb reanalysed the PCR reads using MiXCR and keeps one entry per CDR3 protein. The sample lists 20,000 to 25,000 distinct CDR3 sequences, 60% to 80% seen once, with 20% to 25% in the top ten. As to treatment: approximately 9-day PBMC culture with coronavirus spike peptide pools or control peptides (ViraFEST assay). This receptor was identified in a human donor who received a COVID-19 vaccine. This chain uses TRBV19 with TRBJ2-5; 8 nucleotides match TRBD2. The sample in question was CD4+ T cells from blood, cultured in vitro, obtained before SARS-CoV-2 vaccination. Here the CDR3 DNA reads TGTGCCAGTAGTAATAGCGGGGCAGGGGAAGAGACCCAGTACTTC. Translation gives CASSNSGAGEETQYF.